A selection of T cell receptor beta chains follows, all from one sample in a study of CD8 T cells in Susac syndrome. MiXCR was run by TCRdb on the immunoSEQ multiplex PCR reads, yielding one entry per CDR3 protein. The table lists approximately 110,000 distinct CDR3 sequences, approximately 95% of them singletons. Sequences were obtained from CD8+ T cells from PBMCs. The receptors were gathered from a human donor with multiple sclerosis. CDR3s include the opening cysteine and the closing phenylalanine or tryptophan. Each record gives: V gene, J gene, clone size, D gene, CDR3 protein, CDR3 DNA. D genes are given only for firm matches. Size tells how often a clone was seen (once, few, many) or the class of an expanded clone, and some rows leave it out.

TRBV7-3,TRBJ2-2,-,TRBD2,CASSLTLSSGVNTGELFF,TGTGCCAGCAGCTTAACCCTCTCTAGCGGGGTGAACACCGGGGAGCTGTTTTTT
TRBV4-1,TRBJ1-2,-,-,CASSQDKWQGSGYTF,TGCGCCAGCAGCCAAGATAAATGGCAGGGTAGTGGCTACACCTTC
TRBV9,TRBJ1-2,-,TRBD1,CASSVGDSGYTF,TGTGCCAGCAGCGTGGGGGACAGTGGCTACACCTTC
TRBV28,TRBJ1-4,-,TRBD1,CASRRGRGHATNEKLFF,TGTGCCAGCAGACGCGGCAGGGGGCATGCAACTAATGAAAAACTGTTTTTT
TRBV6-5,TRBJ1-2,-,-,CASSYWESSDSLYGYTF,TGTGCCAGCAGTTACTGGGAAAGTTCGGACAGCCTCTATGGCTACACCTTC
TRBV4-1,TRBJ1-2,-,-,CASSREDPYGYTF,TGCGCCAGCAGCCGGGAGGATCCCTATGGCTACACCTTC
TRBV28,TRBJ2-7,-,TRBD1,CASSLSDRTHEQYF,TGTGCCAGCAGTTTATCGGACAGGACGCACGAGCAGTACTTC
TRBV12-3/TRBV12-4,TRBJ1-1,few,-,CASSSSTEAFF,TGTGCCAGCAGTTCCAGCACTGAAGCTTTCTTT
TRBV28,TRBJ1-2,-,-,CASSPSPGVAYGYTF,TGTGCCAGCAGCCCTTCCCCAGGGGTGGCCTATGGCTACACCTTC
TRBV7-9,TRBJ2-5,-,-,CASSSPYQETQYF,TGTGCCAGCAGCTCCCCCTACCAAGAGACCCAGTACTTC
TRBV9,TRBJ2-3,once,-,CASSVGSGTDTQYF,TGTGCCAGCAGCGTAGGTAGCGGCACAGATACGCAGTATTTT
TRBV24-1,TRBJ2-1,-,TRBD2,CATSDSTSGRTYNEQFF,TGTGCCACCAGTGATTCAACTAGCGGGAGAACCTACAATGAGCAGTTCTTC
TRBV4-2,TRBJ1-1,-,-,CASSQLGSGGRRLEAFF,TGTGCCAGCAGCCAGCTAGGTTCTGGGGGGCGCAGACTTGAAGCTTTCTTT
TRBV27,TRBJ1-2,-,TRBD1,CASSFRTGGSYGYTF,TGTGCCAGCAGTTTTCGGACAGGGGGGAGCTATGGCTACACCTTC